The sequence of this T cell receptor (beta chain) was determined in a study of blood T cell repertoires in COVID-19 (dated by TCRdb to 2020 to 2021). For context, the study as a whole: Collaborator samples came from the United States, Italy and Spain and covered acute and convalescent phases of COVID-19. The prospective study material was composed of cDNA or gDNA derived from T cells, B-cell-depleted T cells, or PBMCs. Deeply sampled blood TCRbeta repertoires from subjects exposed to, actively infected with, or recovered from COVID-19 were included in the dataset. A freely available public database, intended as a resource for researchers studying the immune response to SARS-CoV-2, is where the repertoires were released. The samples were drawn from the first 160 participants of the ongoing ImmuneRACE study and from some 1,300 subjects provided by 6 global collaborators. The sample metadata nearly always contained a de-identified subject ID, COVID-19 status, age in years and sex. Where available, HLA class I and class II types were taken from metadata supplied by the sample provider and were not determined by assay-based typing.

Study-level results and caveats: The quantity of clinical and demographic metadata differed by source and by participant and was supplied without curation.

Ends trimmed: V by 6 bases, J by 0 bases; bases unmatched to a gene: 9. Measured from the cysteine to the phenylalanine, the CDR3 is 18 residues long. Only the CDR3 DNA is retained, 54 bases long and in frame from the first base. Based on the germline V gene, the CDR1 and CDR2 sequences are SNHLY and FYNNEI. Participants in the prospective study were aged about 18 to 95 years, lived in under 30 United States geographic areas, and enrolled through a virtual design. Cohort assignment in the prospective study relied on participant-reported clinical history from a screening survey and a study questionnaire. For ImmuneRACE Cohort 3, a participant was defined as recovered based on two consecutive negative NP/OP PCR tests, clearance by a healthcare professional, or resolution of symptoms. In the prospective study, whole blood, serum and a nasopharyngeal or oropharyngeal swab were collected from each participant by mobile phlebotomists. Over a 2-month period, participants in the prospective study had the option of providing additional blood draws and questionnaires. Blood samples from the prospective study were shipped frozen or at room temperature prior to DNA extraction.

The immunoSEQ Assay, a bias-controlled multiplex PCR, was used to amplify TCRbeta CDR3 regions from genomic DNA. The authors processed their data as follows. Within the assay, amplification of reference gene primers was used to estimate how many nucleated cells each sample contained. Sequence reads were collapsed and filtered to measure the absolute abundance of every unique TCRbeta CDR3 rearrangement. For each sample, productive Simpson clonality was calculated by taking the square root of Simpson's diversity index across productive rearrangements. Not all clones reach the TCRdb copy of this immuneACCESS table, which keeps in-frame sequences only. Checked studies attribute under half of the gap to unresolved V genes and leave the rest unexplained. V, J and clone size were drawn from that table, and D and trimming were deduced from the DNA. The sample yields approximately 390,000 clones; around nine tenths were counted once. Of the sample, roughly 9.4% falls within the top ten clones.

This clone has just one count. No cognate antigen has been identified for it. No much larger clonotype is one base removed from it; base qualities were not supplied. This clonotype was obtained from a woman between 50 and 59 years old who had recovered from COVID-19. Recombination joined TRBV2 with TRBJ2-7; 15 of the junction bases match TRBD2. Source material: PBMCs or T cells enriched from blood (not recorded which). The CDR3 region has the sequence CASRKGLAGGHFSYEQYF. The DNA sequence is TGTGCCAGCAGGAAGGGACTAGCGGGGGGCCATTTCTCCTACGAGCAGTACTTC.